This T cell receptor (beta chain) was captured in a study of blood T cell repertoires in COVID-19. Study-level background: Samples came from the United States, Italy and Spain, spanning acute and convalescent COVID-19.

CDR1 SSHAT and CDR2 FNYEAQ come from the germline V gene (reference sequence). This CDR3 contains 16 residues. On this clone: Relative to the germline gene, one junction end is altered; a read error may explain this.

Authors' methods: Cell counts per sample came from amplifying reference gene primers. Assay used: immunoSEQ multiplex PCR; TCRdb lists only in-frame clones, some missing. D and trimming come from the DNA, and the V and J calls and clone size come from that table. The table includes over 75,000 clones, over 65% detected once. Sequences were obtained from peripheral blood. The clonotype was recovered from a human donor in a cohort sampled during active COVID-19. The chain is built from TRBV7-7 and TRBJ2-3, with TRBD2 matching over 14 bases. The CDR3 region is CASSRGTSGSTDTQYF. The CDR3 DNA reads TGTGCTAGCAGCCGAGGGACTAGCGGGAGTACAGATACGCAGTATTTT.